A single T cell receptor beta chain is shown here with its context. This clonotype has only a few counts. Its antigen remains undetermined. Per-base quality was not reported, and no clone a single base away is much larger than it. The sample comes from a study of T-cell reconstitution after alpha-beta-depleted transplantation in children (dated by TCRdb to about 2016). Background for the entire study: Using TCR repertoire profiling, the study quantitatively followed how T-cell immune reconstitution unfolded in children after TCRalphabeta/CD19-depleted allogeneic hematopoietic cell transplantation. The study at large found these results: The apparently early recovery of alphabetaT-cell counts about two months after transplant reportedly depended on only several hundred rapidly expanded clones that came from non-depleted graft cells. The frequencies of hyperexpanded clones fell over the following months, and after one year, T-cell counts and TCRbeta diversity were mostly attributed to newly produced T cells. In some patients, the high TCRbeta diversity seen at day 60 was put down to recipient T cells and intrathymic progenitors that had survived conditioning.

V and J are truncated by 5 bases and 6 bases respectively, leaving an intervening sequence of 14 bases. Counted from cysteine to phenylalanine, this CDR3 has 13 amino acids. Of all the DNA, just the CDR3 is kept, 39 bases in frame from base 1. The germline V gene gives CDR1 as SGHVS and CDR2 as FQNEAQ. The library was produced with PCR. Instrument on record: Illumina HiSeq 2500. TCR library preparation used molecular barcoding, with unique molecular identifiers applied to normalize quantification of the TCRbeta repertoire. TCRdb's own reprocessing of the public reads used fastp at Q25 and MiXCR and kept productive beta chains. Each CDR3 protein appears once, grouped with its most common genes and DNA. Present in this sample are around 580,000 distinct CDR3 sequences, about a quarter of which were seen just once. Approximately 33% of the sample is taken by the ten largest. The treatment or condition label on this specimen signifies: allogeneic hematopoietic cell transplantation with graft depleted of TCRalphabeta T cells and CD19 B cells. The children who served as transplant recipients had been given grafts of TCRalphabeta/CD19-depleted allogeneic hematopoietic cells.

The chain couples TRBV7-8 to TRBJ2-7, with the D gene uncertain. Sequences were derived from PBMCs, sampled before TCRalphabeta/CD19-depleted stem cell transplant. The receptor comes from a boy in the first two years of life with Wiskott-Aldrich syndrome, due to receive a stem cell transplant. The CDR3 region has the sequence CASSPIGRSEQYF. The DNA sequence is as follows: TGTGCCAGCAGCCCCATTGGTAGGAGCGAGCAGTACTTC.